Presented here are 16 T cell receptor beta chains from one specimen sequenced in a study of cytomegalovirus exposure and HLA in healthy donors. Primers for the PCR totalled 60 Vbeta and 13 Jbeta. Method: immunoSEQ multiplex PCR; TCRdb's copy keeps in-frame clones and lacks some. The repertoire holds 150,000 to 200,000 clones, with approximately 77% as singletons. Sequencing was done on a sample of PBMCs. These receptors came from a man aged 25 to 45 in good health and CMV-seropositive.

This clone was observed a few times. The gene calls are TRBV7-9 and TRBJ2-1, with D unclear. This CDR3 comprises 14 residues. V lost 2 bases, J lost 0 bases, and 5 bases lay in between. Germline values: CDR1 SEHNR, CDR2 FQNEAQ (reference sequence). The CDR3 is CASSLMSSYNEQFF. The CDR3 nucleotides read TGTGCCAGCAGCTTAATGAGCTCCTACAATGAGCAGTTCTTC.

The chain uses TRBV2 and TRBJ2-3; TRBD1 agrees at 9 bases. Germline CDR1 SNHLY, CDR2 FYNNEI. The length of the CDR3 is 14 residues. The ends lost 3 bases at V and 6 bases at J; junction bases unmatched: 4. CDR3 sequence reads: CASSEGQGTDTQYF. DNA of the CDR3: TGTGCCAGCAGTGAGGGACAGGGAACGGATACGCAGTATTTT.

The genes are TRBV29-1 and TRBJ2-7, with a tentative D call TRBD1 (6 bases). Trimming left V 6 bases short and J 0 bases short, with 12 bases between. The CDR3 extends over 13 amino acids. Germline V gene sequence: CDR1 SQVTM, CDR2 ANQGSEA. The CDR3, as DNA: TGCAGCGTCCGACAGGTCCACTCCTACGAGCAGTACTTC. It codes for CSVRQVHSYEQYF.

The chain is built from TRBV7-9 and TRBJ1-6; D not resolved. The CDR3 sequence is 13 residues long. Germline V gene data show CDR1 as SEHNR and CDR2 as FQNEAQ (reference sequence). The V end was cut by 6 bases, the J end by 7 bases, with 10 bases between. Here the CDR3 DNA reads TGTGCCAGCAGGGAGGGTTCGAATTCACCCCTCCACTTT. Its translation: CASREGSNSPLHF.

This sequence joins TRBV11-2 and TRBJ2-7, with TRBD1 identical over 7 bases. The CDR3 contains 15 residues. With 1 base clipped from V and 0 bases from J, the junction kept 3 bases outside the gene matches. Germline V CDR1 and CDR2: SGHAT, FQNNGV. The CDR3 here is CASSLGRDSSYEQYF. In DNA form, the CDR3 reads TGTGCCAGCAGCTTAGGACGGGACAGCTCCTACGAGCAGTACTTC.

The chain couples TRBV10-3 to TRBJ1-1; D is unclear. The germline V gene has CDR1 ENHRY and CDR2 SYGVKD. Deletions cut 2 bases from V and 0 bases from J, with 7 bases between. The CDR3 is made up of 14 amino acids. CDR3 protein: CAISEGRMNTEAFF. The CDR3 DNA sequence: TGTGCCATCAGTGAGGGCAGGATGAACACTGAAGCTTTCTTT.

The J gene is TRBJ2-3, the V gene TRBV14, with unresolved D. The germline V gene has CDR1 SGHDN and CDR2 FVKESK. V was cut by 1 base and J by 2 bases, with 10 bases left in between. This CDR3 has 15 amino acids. The CDR3 spells CASSQVLPHTDTQYF. In nucleotides, the CDR3 is TGTGCCAGCAGCCAAGTCTTGCCACACACAGATACGCAGTATTTT. Filled out from reference TRBV14 and TRBJ2-3, the complete variable domain reads EAGVTQFPSHSVIEKGQTVTLRCDPISGHDNLYWYRRVMGKEIKFLLHFVKESKQDESGMPNNRFLAERTGGTYSTLKVQPAELEDSGVYFCASSQVLPHTDTQYFGPGTRLTVL.

The chain carries TRBV15 and TRBJ1-1; D remains unclear. The CDR3 runs 12 residues. V was shortened by 1 base and J by 6 bases, with 6 bases between the two germline ends. CDR1 is LNHNV and CDR2 is YYDKDF in the germline V gene (reference sequence). Written as DNA, the CDR3 is TGTGCCACCAGCAGAGCGAGTCCTGAAGCTTTCTTT. This translates into CATSRASPEAFF.

The chain has TRBV2 and TRBJ2-7, with TRBD1 matching 10 bases. Germline trimming cut 6 bases from V and 6 bases from J; bases unmatched to any gene: 8. CDR1 is SNHLY and CDR2 is FYNNEI in the germline V gene. CDR3 size: 14 residues. CDR3 amino acids: CASSPGQGNAEQYF. CDR3 in DNA: TGTGCCAGCAGCCCGGGACAGGGGAACGCCGAGCAGTACTTC.

The V call is TRBV5-1, the J call TRBJ1-1, with D possibly being TRBD1 (6 bases). Germline V gene lookup returns CDR1 SGHRS and CDR2 YFSETQ. Trimming took off 4 bases at V and 0 bases at J, with 16 bases between the two ends. This CDR3 has 16 amino acids. DNA for the CDR3: TGCGCCAGCAGCATTCAGGGGAGGGGTGTGAACACTGAAGCTTTCTTT. Encoded protein: CASSIQGRGVNTEAFF.

There are a few counts of this clone. This chain connects TRBV11-3 to TRBJ2-3; possibly TRBD2 for D (5 bases). The germline V gene has CDR1 SGHNT and CDR2 YENEEA. The CDR3 loop spans 14 amino acids. V was trimmed by 0 bases and J by 4 bases, leaving 8 bases between them. CDR3 sequence (DNA): TGTGCCAGCAGCTTAGATGGACTCTCAGATACGCAGTATTTT. Protein product: CASSLDGLSDTQYF.

This CDR3 reads CASSVEPSPQGEQYF. In DNA, the CDR3 is TGTGCCAGCAGCGTAGAACCGTCCCCTCAGGGGGAGCAGTACTTC. The V call is TRBV9, the J call TRBJ2-7, with a tentative D call TRBD1 (6 bases). Trimming shortened V by 0 bases and J by 7 bases, and 17 bases separated the two germline ends. The CDR3 contains 15 residues. The germline CDR1 and CDR2 sequences are SGDLS and YYNGEE. The variable domain in full, with the rest retrieved from reference TRBV9 and TRBJ2-7, is DSGVTQTPKHLITATGQRVTLRCSPRSGDLSVYWYQQSLDQGLQFLIQYYNGEERAKGNILERFSAQQFPDLHSELNLSSLELGDSALYFCASSVEPSPQGEQYFGPGTRLTVT.

This clone has at least ten counts. The chain links TRBV2 to TRBJ1-1, with TRBD1 matching 9 bases. This CDR3 is built from 13 residues. The trim removed 9 bases at V and 5 bases at J, leaving 7 bases unmatched. CDR1 is SNHLY, CDR2 FYNNEI, per germline. The DNA for the CDR3 is TGTGCCAGGATGAGAGGGACAGGGACTGAAGCTTTCTTT. Encoded protein: CARMRGTGTEAFF.

The J gene is TRBJ1-6, the V gene TRBV28; the D gene is possibly TRBD1 (6 bases). In germline, CDR1 is MDHEN, CDR2 SYDVKM. V was clipped by 7 bases and J by 3 bases, with 19 bases between them. This CDR3 region has 17 residues. CDR3 in amino acids: CASTTPDRTVYNSPLHF. For the CDR3, the DNA is TGTGCCAGCACTACACCCGACCGGACAGTCTATAATTCACCCCTCCACTTT.

Only one count was recorded for this clone. The CDR3 region is CASSVAPAGGFYEQYF. The CDR3 DNA sequence: TGTGCCAGCAGCGTAGCCCCAGCGGGGGGTTTCTACGAGCAGTACTTC. This chain connects TRBV9 to TRBJ2-7; 9 bases are a match to TRBD2. CDR1 is SGDLS, CDR2 YYNGEE, per germline. V dropped 0 bases and J dropped 3; count of bases not matched to a gene: 7. The CDR3 totals 16 residues.

CDR3 coding DNA: TGTGCCAGCAGTTCGACAGAGAATGAGCAGTTCTTC. Its translation is CASSSTENEQFF. The chain employs TRBV27 and TRBJ2-1; possible D gene TRBD1, 5 bases. Germline assignment: CDR1 MNHEY and CDR2 SMNVEV (reference sequence). The CDR3 is made up of 12 amino acids. Trimming removed 4 bases from V and 7 bases from J, with 8 bases in between.